This T cell receptor beta chain originates from a study of a mutant IDH1 vaccine in newly diagnosed glioma. At the level of the study: The patients received vaccinations eight times, in weeks 1, 3, 5, 7, 11, 15, 19 and 23. Vaccination began 4-6 weeks post radiotherapy alone, or with temozolomide cycles.

Comments on this clone: No antigen is known for it.

The CDR3 is 15 residues long. The V and J ends lost 0 bases and 4 bases respectively, with 13 bases between them. Germline CDR1 is SGHRS and CDR2 is YFSETQ. Time point here: week 23, last vaccination. The vaccine gave 300 ug of a 20-mer mutant IDH1 peptide subcutaneously per dose. Measured with immunoSEQ multiplex PCR; TCRdb has only the in-frame clones, and not every one. The sample lists tens of thousands of clones, more than 75% occurring once. V and J are TRBV5-1 and TRBJ1-1; D not certain. Sample: PBMCs, taken from a glioma patient whose treatment included an IDH1 peptide vaccine. The origin of this receptor is a man between 35 and 55 years old with glioma. The CDR3 DNA sequence: TGCGCCAGCAGCTTGGATCTAGGGCGAGTCACTGAAGCTTTCTTT. Amino acid sequence: CASSLDLGRVTEAFF.